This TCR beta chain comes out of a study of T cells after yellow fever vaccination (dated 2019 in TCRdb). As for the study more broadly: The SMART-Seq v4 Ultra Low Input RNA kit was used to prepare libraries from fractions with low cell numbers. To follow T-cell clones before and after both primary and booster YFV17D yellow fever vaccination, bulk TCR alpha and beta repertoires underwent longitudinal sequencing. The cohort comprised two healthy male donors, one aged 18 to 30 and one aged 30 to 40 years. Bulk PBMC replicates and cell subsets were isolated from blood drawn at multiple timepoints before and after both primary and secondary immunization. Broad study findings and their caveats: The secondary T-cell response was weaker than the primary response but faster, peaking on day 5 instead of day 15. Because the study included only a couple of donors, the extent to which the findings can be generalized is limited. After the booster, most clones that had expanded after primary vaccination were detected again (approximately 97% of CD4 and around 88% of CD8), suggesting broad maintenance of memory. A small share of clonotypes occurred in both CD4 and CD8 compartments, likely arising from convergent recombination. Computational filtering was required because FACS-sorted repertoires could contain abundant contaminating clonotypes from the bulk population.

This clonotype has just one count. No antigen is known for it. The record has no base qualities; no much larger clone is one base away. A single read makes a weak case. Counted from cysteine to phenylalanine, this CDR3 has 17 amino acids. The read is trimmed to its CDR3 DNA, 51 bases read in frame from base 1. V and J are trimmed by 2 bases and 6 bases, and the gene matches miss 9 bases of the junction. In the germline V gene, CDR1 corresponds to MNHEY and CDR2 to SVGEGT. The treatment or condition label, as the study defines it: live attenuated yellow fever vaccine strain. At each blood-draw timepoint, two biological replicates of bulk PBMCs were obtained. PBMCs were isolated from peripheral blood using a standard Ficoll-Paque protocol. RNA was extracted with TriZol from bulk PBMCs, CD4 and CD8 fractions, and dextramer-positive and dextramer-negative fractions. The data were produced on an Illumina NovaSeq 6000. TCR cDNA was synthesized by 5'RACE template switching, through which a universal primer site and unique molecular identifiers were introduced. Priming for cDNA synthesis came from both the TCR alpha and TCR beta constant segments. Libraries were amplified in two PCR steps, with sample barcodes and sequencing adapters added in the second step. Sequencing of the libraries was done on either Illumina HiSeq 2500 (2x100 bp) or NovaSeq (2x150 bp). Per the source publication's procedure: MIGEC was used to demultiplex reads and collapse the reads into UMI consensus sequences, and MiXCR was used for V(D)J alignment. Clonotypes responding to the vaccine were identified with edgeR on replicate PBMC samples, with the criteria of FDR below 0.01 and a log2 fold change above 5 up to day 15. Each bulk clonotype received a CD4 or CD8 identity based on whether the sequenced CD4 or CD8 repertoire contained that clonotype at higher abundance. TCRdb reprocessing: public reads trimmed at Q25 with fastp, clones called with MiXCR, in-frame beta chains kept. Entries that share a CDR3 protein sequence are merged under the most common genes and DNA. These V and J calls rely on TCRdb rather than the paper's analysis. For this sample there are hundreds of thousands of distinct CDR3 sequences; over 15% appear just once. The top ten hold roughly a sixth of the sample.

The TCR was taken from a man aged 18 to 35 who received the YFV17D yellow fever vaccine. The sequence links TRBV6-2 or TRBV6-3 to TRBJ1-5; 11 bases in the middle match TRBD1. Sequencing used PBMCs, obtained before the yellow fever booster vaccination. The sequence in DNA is TGTGCCAGCAGTTACCACTCCGGACAGGGGGCCGTTCAGCCCCAGCATTTT. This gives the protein CASSYHSGQGAVQPQHF.